This section outlines one TCR beta chain sequence together with its context. Reprocessing the 5' RACE reads, TCRdb reports a single entry for every CDR3 protein and omits DNA. In all, the sample yields 150,000 to 200,000 distinct CDR3 sequences. This sample was included in a study of monozygotic twins with inflammatory bowel disease. The CDR3 has 14 amino acids. Germline CDR1 and CDR2: SGHRS and YFSETQ. The V call is TRBV5-1, the J call TRBJ1-1. This clonotype originated in a human donor with ulcerative colitis or Crohn's disease, or a healthy co-twin of an affected twin (not recorded which). Sequences were obtained from blood. The CDR3 loop reads CASSLMPVNTEAFF. Full variable domain (outside the CDR3, taken from reference TRBV5-1 and TRBJ1-1): KAGVTQTPRYLIKTRGQQVTLSCSPISGHRSVSWYQQTPGQGLQFLFEYFSETQRNKGNFPGRFSGRQFSNSRSEMNVSTLELGDSALYLCASSLMPVNTEAFFGQGTRLTVV.